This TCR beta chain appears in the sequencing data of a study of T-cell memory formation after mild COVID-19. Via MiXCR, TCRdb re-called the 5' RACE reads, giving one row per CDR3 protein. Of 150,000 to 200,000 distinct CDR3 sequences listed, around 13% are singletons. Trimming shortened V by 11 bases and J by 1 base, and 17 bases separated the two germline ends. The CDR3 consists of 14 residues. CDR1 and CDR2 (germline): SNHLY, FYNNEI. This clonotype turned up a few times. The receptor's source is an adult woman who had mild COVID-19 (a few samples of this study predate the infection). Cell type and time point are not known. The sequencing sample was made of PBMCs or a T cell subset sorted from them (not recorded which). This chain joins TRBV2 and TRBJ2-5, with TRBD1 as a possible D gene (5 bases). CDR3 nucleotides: TGTGCCGGGAAAGACAGTTACCCCCAAGAGACCCAGTACTTC. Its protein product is CAGKDSYPQETQYF.